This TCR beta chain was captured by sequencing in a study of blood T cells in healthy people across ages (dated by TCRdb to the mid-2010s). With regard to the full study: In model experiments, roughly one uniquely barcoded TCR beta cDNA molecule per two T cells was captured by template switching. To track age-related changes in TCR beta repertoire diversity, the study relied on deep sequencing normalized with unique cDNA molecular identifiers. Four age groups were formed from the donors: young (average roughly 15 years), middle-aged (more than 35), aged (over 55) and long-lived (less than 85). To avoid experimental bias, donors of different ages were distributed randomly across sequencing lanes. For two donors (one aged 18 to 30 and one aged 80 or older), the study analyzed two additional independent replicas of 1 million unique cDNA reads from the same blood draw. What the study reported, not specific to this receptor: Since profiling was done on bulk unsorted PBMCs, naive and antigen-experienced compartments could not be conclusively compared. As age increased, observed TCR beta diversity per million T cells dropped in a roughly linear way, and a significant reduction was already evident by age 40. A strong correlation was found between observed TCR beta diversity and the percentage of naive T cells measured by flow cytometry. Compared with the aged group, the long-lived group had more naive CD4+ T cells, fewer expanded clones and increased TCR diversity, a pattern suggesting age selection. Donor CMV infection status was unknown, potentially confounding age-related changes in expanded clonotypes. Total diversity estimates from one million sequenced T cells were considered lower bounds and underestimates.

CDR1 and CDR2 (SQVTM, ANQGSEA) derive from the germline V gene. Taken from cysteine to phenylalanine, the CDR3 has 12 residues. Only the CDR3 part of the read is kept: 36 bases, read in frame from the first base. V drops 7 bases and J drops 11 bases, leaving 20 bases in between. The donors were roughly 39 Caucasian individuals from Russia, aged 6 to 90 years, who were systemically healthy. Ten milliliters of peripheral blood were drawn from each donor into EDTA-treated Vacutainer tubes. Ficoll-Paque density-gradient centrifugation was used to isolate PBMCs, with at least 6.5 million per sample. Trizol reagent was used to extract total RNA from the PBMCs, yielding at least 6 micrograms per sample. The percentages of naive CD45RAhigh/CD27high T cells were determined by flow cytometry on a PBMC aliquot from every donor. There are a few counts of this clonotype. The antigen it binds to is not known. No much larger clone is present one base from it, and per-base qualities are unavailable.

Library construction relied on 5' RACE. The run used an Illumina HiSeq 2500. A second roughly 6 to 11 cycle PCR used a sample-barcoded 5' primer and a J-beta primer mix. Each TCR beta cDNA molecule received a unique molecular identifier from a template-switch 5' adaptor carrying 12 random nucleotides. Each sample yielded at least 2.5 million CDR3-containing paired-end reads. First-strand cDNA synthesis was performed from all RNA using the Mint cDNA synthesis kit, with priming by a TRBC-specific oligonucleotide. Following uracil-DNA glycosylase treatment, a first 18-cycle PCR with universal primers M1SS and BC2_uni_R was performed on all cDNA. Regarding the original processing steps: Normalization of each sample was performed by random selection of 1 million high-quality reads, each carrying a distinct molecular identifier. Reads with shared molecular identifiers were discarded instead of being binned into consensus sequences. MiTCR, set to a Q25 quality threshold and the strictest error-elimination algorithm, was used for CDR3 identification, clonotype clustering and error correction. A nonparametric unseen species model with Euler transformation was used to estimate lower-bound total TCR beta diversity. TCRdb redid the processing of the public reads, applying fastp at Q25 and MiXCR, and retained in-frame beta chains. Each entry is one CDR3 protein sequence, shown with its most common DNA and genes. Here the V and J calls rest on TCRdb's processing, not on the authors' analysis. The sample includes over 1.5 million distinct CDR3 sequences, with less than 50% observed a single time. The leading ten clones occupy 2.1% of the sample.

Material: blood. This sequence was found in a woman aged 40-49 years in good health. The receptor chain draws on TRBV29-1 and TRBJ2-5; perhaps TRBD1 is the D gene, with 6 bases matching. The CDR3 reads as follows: CSARTAYNEQYF. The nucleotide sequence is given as TGCAGCGCTCGGACAGCCTACAATGAGCAGTACTTC.